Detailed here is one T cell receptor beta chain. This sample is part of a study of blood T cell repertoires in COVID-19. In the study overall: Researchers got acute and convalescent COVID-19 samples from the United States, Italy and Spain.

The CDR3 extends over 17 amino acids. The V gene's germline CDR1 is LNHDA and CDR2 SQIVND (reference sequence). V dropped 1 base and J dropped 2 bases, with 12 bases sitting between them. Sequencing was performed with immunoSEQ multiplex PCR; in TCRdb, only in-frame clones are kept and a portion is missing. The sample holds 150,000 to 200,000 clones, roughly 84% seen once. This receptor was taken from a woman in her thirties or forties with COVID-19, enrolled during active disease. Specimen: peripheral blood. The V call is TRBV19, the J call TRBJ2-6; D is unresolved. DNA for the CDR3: TGTGCCAGTAGTATAGGACTGCCAACCCCTGGGGCCAACGTCCTGACTTTC. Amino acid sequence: CASSIGLPTPGANVLTF.